This TCR beta chain was retrieved from a study of graft-versus-host responses after intestinal transplantation. Study in general: Transplant types were multivisceral, liver-intestinal, or isolated intestinal.

Worth noting for this clone: What it binds is unknown.

Clones were sequenced by immunoSEQ multiplex PCR, and TCRdb holds only the in-frame ones, with some missing. The sample yields around 100,000 clones, 85% to 95% seen once. V was pared by 3 bases and J by 6 bases, with 8 bases between. Per the germline V gene, CDR1 is SGHTA and CDR2 is FQGNSA. The CDR3 extends over 13 amino acids. J is TRBJ2-2 and V is TRBV7-2; D call uncertain. The sequence came from a human donor who was the organ donor for an intestinal transplant. Sequenced material: unstimulated CD8+ T cells sorted from spleen or lymph node cells, taken before transplant. This CDR3 reads CASSFAVPGELFF. The CDR3 coding sequence is TGTGCCAGCAGCTTTGCGGTACCCGGGGAGCTGTTTTTT.